A single count supports the clone carrying this T cell receptor (beta chain). Antigen specificity is unknown. This specimen belongs to a study of graft-versus-host responses after intestinal transplantation. Background on the study: Each of the recipients got a multivisceral, liver-intestinal, or isolated intestinal transplant. Among the recipients, all got anti-thymocyte globulin induction and then tacrolimus and steroids for around three years.

Trimming took off 0 bases at V and 3 bases at J, with 8 bases between the two ends. This CDR3 contains 14 residues. Germline CDR1 SEHNR, CDR2 FQNEAQ (reference sequence). The method was immunoSEQ multiplex PCR; TCRdb's version includes in-frame clones alone and lacks a portion of them. The sample holds fewer than 150,000 clones, approximately 90% seen once. This clonotype originated in a human donor who received an intestinal transplant. This chain joins TRBV7-9 and TRBJ1-1; D call uncertain. The material was unstimulated CD4+ T cells sorted from spleen or lymph node cells, obtained before intestinal transplant. The CDR3 reads CASSLALGYTEAFF. CDR3 nucleotide sequence: TGTGCCAGCAGCTTAGCGCTGGGGTACACTGAAGCTTTCTTT.